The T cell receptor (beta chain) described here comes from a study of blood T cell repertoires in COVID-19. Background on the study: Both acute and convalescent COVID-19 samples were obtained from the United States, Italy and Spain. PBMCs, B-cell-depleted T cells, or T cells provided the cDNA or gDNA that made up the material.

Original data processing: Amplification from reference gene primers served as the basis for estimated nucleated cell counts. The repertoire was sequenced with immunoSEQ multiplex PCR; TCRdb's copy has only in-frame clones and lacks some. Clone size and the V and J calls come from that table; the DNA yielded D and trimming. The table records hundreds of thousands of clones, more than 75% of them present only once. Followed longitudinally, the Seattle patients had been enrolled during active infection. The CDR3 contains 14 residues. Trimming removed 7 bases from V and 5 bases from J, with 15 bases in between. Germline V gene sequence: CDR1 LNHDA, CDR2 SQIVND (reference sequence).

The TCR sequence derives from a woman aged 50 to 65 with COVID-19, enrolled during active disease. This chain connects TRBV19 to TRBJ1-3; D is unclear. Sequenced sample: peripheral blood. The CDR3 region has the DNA TGTGCCAGTACCACGGCCTCACTACGAAACACCATATATTTT. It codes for CASTTASLRNTIYF.